Reported below is one T cell receptor (beta chain). This sample stems from a study of cytomegalovirus exposure and HLA in healthy donors. This CDR3 region has 15 residues. In germline, CDR1 is MDHEN, CDR2 SYDVKM. Trimming pared 2 bases from V and 5 bases from J, leaving 15 bases between. PCR involved 60 Vbeta and 13 Jbeta primers. Assay used: immunoSEQ multiplex PCR; TCRdb lists only in-frame clones, some missing. The data contain approximately 160,000 clones, around four fifths of them singletons. This chain connects TRBV28 to TRBJ1-2; D remains ambiguous. The sequencing sample was made of PBMCs. This TCR was recovered from a young man in good health and CMV-seropositive. The CDR3 spells CASSLPNRVRYGYTF. As DNA, the CDR3 is TGTGCCAGCAGTTTACCGAACCGGGTAAGGTATGGCTACACCTTC.